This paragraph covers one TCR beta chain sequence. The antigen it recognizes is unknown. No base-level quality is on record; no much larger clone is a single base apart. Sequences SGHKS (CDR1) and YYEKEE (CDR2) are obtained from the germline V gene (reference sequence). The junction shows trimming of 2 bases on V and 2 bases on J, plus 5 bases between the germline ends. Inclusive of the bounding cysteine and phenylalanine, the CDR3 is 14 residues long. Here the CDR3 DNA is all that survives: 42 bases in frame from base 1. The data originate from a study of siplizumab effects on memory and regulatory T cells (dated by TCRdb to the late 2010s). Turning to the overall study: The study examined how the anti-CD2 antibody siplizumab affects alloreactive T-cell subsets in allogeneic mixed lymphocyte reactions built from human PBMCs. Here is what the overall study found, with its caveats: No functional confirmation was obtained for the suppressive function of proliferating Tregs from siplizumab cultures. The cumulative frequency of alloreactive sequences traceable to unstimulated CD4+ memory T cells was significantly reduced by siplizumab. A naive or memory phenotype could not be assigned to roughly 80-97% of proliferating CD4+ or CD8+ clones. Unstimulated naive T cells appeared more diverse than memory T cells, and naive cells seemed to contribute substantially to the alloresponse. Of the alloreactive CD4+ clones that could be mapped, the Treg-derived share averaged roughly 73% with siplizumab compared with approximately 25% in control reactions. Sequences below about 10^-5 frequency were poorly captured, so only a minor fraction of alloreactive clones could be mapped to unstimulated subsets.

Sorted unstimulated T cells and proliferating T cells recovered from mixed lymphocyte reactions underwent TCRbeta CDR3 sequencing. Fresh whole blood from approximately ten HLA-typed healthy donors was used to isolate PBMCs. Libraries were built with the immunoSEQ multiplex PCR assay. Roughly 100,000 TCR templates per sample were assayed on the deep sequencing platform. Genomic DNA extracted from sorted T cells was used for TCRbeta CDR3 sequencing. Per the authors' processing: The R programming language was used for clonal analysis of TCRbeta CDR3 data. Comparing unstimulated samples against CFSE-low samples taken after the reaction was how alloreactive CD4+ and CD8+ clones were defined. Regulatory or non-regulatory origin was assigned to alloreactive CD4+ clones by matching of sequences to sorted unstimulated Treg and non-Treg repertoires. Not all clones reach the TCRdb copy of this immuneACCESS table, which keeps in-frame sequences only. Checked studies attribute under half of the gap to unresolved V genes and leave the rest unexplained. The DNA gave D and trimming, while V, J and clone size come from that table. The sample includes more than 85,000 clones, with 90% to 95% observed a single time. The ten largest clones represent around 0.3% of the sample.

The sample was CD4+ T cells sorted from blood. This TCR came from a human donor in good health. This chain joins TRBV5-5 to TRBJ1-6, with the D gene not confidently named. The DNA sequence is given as TGTGCCAGCAGCTTTTTGACCTATAATTCACCCCTCCACTTT. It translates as CASSFLTYNSPLHF.